This passage covers 27 T cell receptor beta chains from one sample sequenced in a study of T-cell memory formation after mild COVID-19. TCRdb processed the 5' RACE reads anew with MiXCR; each CDR3 protein has one entry. This table has approximately 570,000 distinct CDR3 sequences, roughly 18% appearing once. Sequencing was carried out using PBMCs or a T cell subset sorted from them (not recorded which). These receptors all stem from an adult woman who had mild COVID-19 (a few samples of this study predate the infection). Cell type and time point are not known.

The table lists this clonotype with a few counts. The chain combines TRBV24-1 with TRBJ2-3, with 7 bases lining up with TRBD2. The CDR3 covers 18 residues. In germline, CDR1 is KGHDR, CDR2 SFDVKD. V gave up 6 bases and J gave up 4 bases; unmatched junction bases: 18. CDR3 residues: CATSSVEWGGPRSDTQYF. CDR3 nucleotide sequence: TGTGCCACCAGTTCCGTGGAGTGGGGAGGGCCGAGATCAGATACGCAGTATTTT.

This clonotype was observed a handful of times. The chain couples TRBV5-1 to TRBJ2-1, with 12 bases matching TRBD2. The CDR3 runs 17 residues. Trimming took 4 bases from V and 0 from J; bases not matched to a gene: 5. Germline assignment: CDR1 SGHRS and CDR2 YFSETQ. The CDR3 DNA reads as TGCGCCAGCAGCAGAACTAGCGGGGGGAGCTCCTACAATGAGCAGTTCTTC. Its protein product is CASSRTSGGSSYNEQFF.

This chain joins TRBV11-2 and TRBJ2-7, with 7 bases fitting TRBD1. The CDR3 runs 15 residues. The V gene's germline CDR1 is SGHAT and CDR2 FQNNGV. V gave up 4 bases and J gave up 0 bases; unmatched junction bases: 6. CDR3 residues: CASSSPGQSSYEQYF. As DNA, the CDR3 is TGTGCCAGCAGCTCACCGGGACAGAGCTCCTACGAGCAGTACTTC.

A few counts support this clonotype. As DNA, the CDR3 is TGTGCCAGCTTCGACTTCCTTTCTTGGGGCGAGCGGGAGGGCAGGGTGAATGAGCAGTTCTTC. Protein product: CASFDFLSWGEREGRVNEQFF. The chain employs TRBV6-4 and TRBJ2-1; 10 bases agree with TRBD2. Germline assignment: CDR1 MRHNA and CDR2 SNTAGT. The CDR3 is 21 residues long. The junction had 29 bases not matched to a gene; V was cut back by 8 bases and J by 7 bases.

The chain uses TRBV2 and TRBJ2-5, with D possibly TRBD2 on 7 matching bases. V was cut by 3 bases and J by 5 bases, with 16 bases left in between. Germline lookup yields CDR1 SNHLY and CDR2 FYNNEI. The CDR3 length is 15 residues. DNA of the CDR3: TGTGCCAGCAGTGATATTGGGGGGGCCAGGGAGACCCAGTACTTC. Translated: CASSDIGGARETQYF.

The chain has TRBV3-1 and TRBJ2-1, with TRBD2 as a possible D gene (6 bases). Germline CDR1 and CDR2: LGHDT and YNNKEL (reference sequence). Trimming took 0 bases from V and 7 from J, leaving 16 bases between them. This CDR3 region has 16 residues. This CDR3 reads CASSQEEGVLANEQFF. In DNA, the CDR3 is TGTGCCAGCAGCCAAGAAGAGGGAGTACTAGCTAATGAGCAGTTCTTC.

The CDR3 nucleotides are TGCGCCAGCAGCCAAGGGACAGGGGGTCATAGCAATCAGCCCCAGCATTTT. Translating gives CASSQGTGGHSNQPQHF. This chain joins TRBV4-1 and TRBJ1-5; 10 bases fit TRBD1. The trim removed 1 base at V and 0 bases at J, leaving 3 bases unmatched. The V gene's germline CDR1 is MGHRA and CDR2 YSYEKL. The CDR3 spans 17 residues.

This clonotype was counted a few times. The rearrangement links TRBV15 to TRBJ1-1; D is possibly TRBD1 (6 bases). The CDR3 contains 14 residues. The ends were cut back, 5 bases at V and 0 bases at J, with 10 bases in the middle. CDR1 and CDR2 (germline): LNHNV, YYDKDF (reference sequence). This chain's CDR3 is CATSLGGLNTEAFF. Written as DNA, the CDR3 is TGTGCCACCAGCCTAGGGGGGCTGAACACTGAAGCTTTCTTT.

This clonotype was seen more than once but under ten times. This chain connects TRBV5-1 to TRBJ2-5; weak D call: TRBD1 (6 bases). CDR1 is SGHRS, CDR2 YFSETQ, per germline. The germline V and J ends were trimmed by 0 bases and 0 bases, with 12 bases remaining between them. This CDR3 has 16 amino acids. Here the CDR3 DNA reads TGCGCCAGCAGCTTGGATCCAGGGGCAGACCAAGAGACCCAGTACTTC. This gives the protein CASSLDPGADQETQYF.

This clonotype was picked up many times. V gene TRBV10-3 combines with J gene TRBJ2-7; TRBD2 matches 8 bases. The V and J ends lost 0 bases and 7 bases, in that order; junction bases with no gene match: 2. Germline CDR1 reads ENHRY; CDR2 reads SYGVKD. The CDR3 is 13 amino acids. The CDR3 sequence: CAISESGTREQYF. The CDR3 region has the DNA TGTGCCATCAGTGAGTCTGGGACTAGAGAGCAGTACTTC.

J is TRBJ2-1 and V is TRBV18, with D perhaps TRBD2 (6 bases). V dropped 4 bases and J dropped 6 bases, with 19 bases sitting between them. The germline gives CDR1 KGHSH, CDR2 LQKENI. The CDR3 spans 16 residues. The CDR3 region has the DNA TGTGCCAGCTCACTCACCACTAGCTCAGCCCTCAATGAGCAGTTCTTC. It encodes CASSLTTSSALNEQFF. Full variable domain (outside the CDR3, taken from reference TRBV18 and TRBJ2-1): NAGVMQNPRHLVRRRGQEARLRCSPMKGHSHVYWYRQLPEEGLKFMVYLQKENIIDESGMPKERFSAEFPKEGPSILRIQQVVRGDSAAYFCASSLTTSSALNEQFFGPGTRLTVL.

This chain connects TRBV4-1 to TRBJ2-5; TRBD1 might be the D (5 bases). V dropped 3 bases and J dropped 5 bases, with 16 bases sitting between them. This CDR3 region has 15 residues. Germline V gene data show CDR1 as MGHRA and CDR2 as YSYEKL. CDR3 in DNA: TGCGCCAGCAGCCACCCCCCGAAGGGGCGGGAGACCCAGTACTTC. Protein product: CASSHPPKGRETQYF.

This clonotype was seen a handful of times. V is TRBV9 and J is TRBJ2-7; 10 positions match TRBD2. Looked up from germline, CDR1 is SGDLS and CDR2 is YYNGEE. J was trimmed by 7 bases and V by 2 bases; bases with no gene match: 9. The CDR3 totals 15 residues. DNA of the CDR3: TGTGCCAGCAGCGTCACGACTAGCGGGTATGGGGAGCAGTACTTC. Translation gives CASSVTTSGYGEQYF. Full variable domain (remainder filled in from reference TRBV9 and TRBJ2-7): DSGVTQTPKHLITATGQRVTLRCSPRSGDLSVYWYQQSLDQGLQFLIQYYNGEERAKGNILERFSAQQFPDLHSELNLSSLELGDSALYFCASSVTTSGYGEQYFGPGTRLTVT.

This clonotype was observed a handful of times. CDR3 DNA: TGTGCCAGCAGCCTGGGACAGCGTAATGAAAAACTGTTTTTT. Residues: CASSLGQRNEKLFF. V is TRBV27 and J is TRBJ1-4; 7 bases align to TRBD1. Trimming cost V 6 bases and J 4 bases; bases outside gene matches: 5. The germline V gene encodes CDR1 MNHEY and CDR2 SMNVEV (reference sequence). The CDR3 totals 14 residues.

The V gene is TRBV19, the J gene TRBJ1-1; 8 bases line up with TRBD1. The CDR3 extends over 15 amino acids. After removal of 7 bases from V and 6 bases from J, the junction contained 13 bases not matched to a gene. Looked up from germline, CDR1 is LNHDA and CDR2 is SQIVND (reference sequence). Here the CDR3 reads CASTAWTGRIAEAFF. The CDR3 DNA reads as TGTGCCAGTACGGCTTGGACAGGGAGGATAGCTGAAGCTTTCTTT.

Only a few counts were recorded for this clonotype. V and J are TRBV29-1 and TRBJ2-1; 9 nucleotides agree with TRBD2. CDR1 and CDR2 from the germline V gene are SQVTM and ANQGSEA. V dropped 1 base and J dropped 8; count of bases not matched to a gene: 6. The CDR3 length is 14 residues. CDR3 amino acids: CSVEGAGGDHEQFF. The CDR3 DNA reads TGCAGCGTTGAAGGGGCGGGAGGGGACCATGAGCAGTTCTTC.

This clonotype was picked up a small number of times. The chain uses TRBV4-1 and TRBJ2-3; weak D call: TRBD2 (5 bases). The V gene lost 5 bases and the J gene lost 4 bases, with 13 bases spanning the gap. CDR1 and CDR2 from the germline V gene are MGHRA and YSYEKL. CDR3 length equals 14 residues. CDR3 sequence (DNA): TGCGCCAGCAGCGGGCGGCTAGCCCCAGATACGCAGTATTTT. It specifies CASSGRLAPDTQYF.

This clonotype came up a few times. A junction boundary mismatches the germline segment, possibly from a read error. The chain employs TRBV15 and TRBJ2-7; D perhaps matches TRBD1 (6 bases). Per germline, CDR1 LNHNV and CDR2 YYDKDF (reference sequence). This CDR3 comprises 13 residues. As DNA, the CDR3 is TGTGCCACCGGCAGGGGTGAGACCTACGAGCAGTACTTC. It yields the protein CATGRGETYEQYF.

The CDR3 bases are TGTGCCAGCAGCTTAGGAGGGATCGGTTACGAGCAGTACTTC. It encodes CASSLGGIGYEQYF. The rearrangement links TRBV11-3 to TRBJ2-7, with D perhaps matching TRBD2 (5 bases). The germline V and J ends were trimmed by 1 base and 4 bases, with 11 bases remaining between them. The CDR3 spans 14 residues. Germline CDR1 SGHNT, CDR2 YENEEA.

There are a few counts of this clonotype. The rearrangement links TRBV6-5 to TRBJ1-2; tentative D call: TRBD1 (6 bases). The CDR3 loop spans 13 amino acids. CDR1 MNHEY and CDR2 SVGAGI come from the germline V gene. V was pared by 6 bases and J by 3 bases, with 11 bases between. The CDR3 nucleotides are TGTGCCAGCAGCAACAGGGTGTACTATGGCTACACCTTC. Protein sequence: CASSNRVYYGYTF.

The V gene is TRBV12-3 or TRBV12-4, the J gene TRBJ1-3; no reliable D call. V was pared by 3 bases and J by 7 bases, with 7 bases between. There are 12 residues in the CDR3. This CDR3 is CASSFFGNTIYF. Here the CDR3 DNA reads TGTGCCAGCAGTTTTTTCGGGAACACCATATATTTT.

This clonotype has more than one count but fewer than ten. The chain links TRBV20-1 to TRBJ1-2; no clear D gene. CDR3 size: 10 residues. Germline CDR1 reads DFQATT; CDR2 reads SNEGSKA (reference sequence). V lost 6 bases and J lost 6, with 8 bases in between. As DNA, the CDR3 is TGCAGTGCCCCGGAGGATGGCTACACCTTC. This gives the protein CSAPEDGYTF.

The V and J genes are TRBV5-1 and TRBJ2-3, with D perhaps being TRBD1 or TRBD2 (6 bases each). Germline V gene sequence: CDR1 SGHRS, CDR2 YFSETQ. The CDR3 runs 13 residues. With 1 base removed from V and 5 bases from J, the gap between germline ends came to 8 bases. CDR3 bases: TGCGCCAGCAGCTTGCGGGGGCAAGATACGCAGTATTTT. Its translation is CASSLRGQDTQYF.

The chain carries TRBV30 and TRBJ2-7; D ambiguous. Germline V lookup: CDR1 GTSNPN, CDR2 SVGIG (reference sequence). This CDR3 is built from 13 residues. The V end lost 1 base, the J end lost 6 bases, and 13 bases lay between the germline ends. For the CDR3, the DNA is TGTGCCTGGAGTGGAGACCTCAGAAGCGAGCAGTACTTC. The encoded protein is CAWSGDLRSEQYF.

CDR3: CASKGPQETQYF. DNA of the CDR3: TGTGCCAGCAAGGGCCCGCAAGAGACCCAGTACTTC. The chain is built from TRBV12-3 or TRBV12-4 and TRBJ2-5; D is unresolved. This CDR3 is 12 amino acids long. V shed 7 bases and J shed 2 bases, with 8 bases lying between them.

The chain joins TRBV11-2 to TRBJ2-2; 10 bases are shared with TRBD2. Germline V gene data show CDR1 as SGHAT and CDR2 as FQNNGV. The CDR3 spans 17 residues. The trim removed 3 bases at V and 2 bases at J, leaving 6 bases unmatched. The CDR3 here is CASSFAQRGGNTGELFF. In nucleotides, the CDR3 is TGTGCCAGCAGCTTTGCCCAGCGGGGGGGAAACACCGGGGAGCTGTTTTTT.

The chain employs TRBV19 and TRBJ1-1; D uncertain. Germline CDR1 is LNHDA and CDR2 is SQIVND (reference sequence). The CDR3 runs 15 residues. Trimming shortened V by 3 bases and J by 1 base, and 12 bases separated the two germline ends. In nucleotides, the CDR3 is TGTGCCAGTAGTATTCTCCCTGCAAGGAACACTGAAGCTTTCTTT. Protein sequence: CASSILPARNTEAFF.